Presented here are 9 T cell receptor beta chains from one specimen sequenced in a study of blood T cells in healthy people across ages (dated by TCRdb to between 2014 and 2017). Libraries were prepared through 5' RACE. Reads for this sample came from an Illumina HiSeq 2500. A second PCR of about 6 to 11 cycles was run with a J-beta primer mix and a sample-barcoded 5' primer. Clones were called with MiXCR by TCRdb after fastp trimmed the public reads at Q25, and only in-frame beta chains were retained. A single entry per CDR3 protein holds the most common genes and DNA from its merged rows. The sample includes approximately 780,000 distinct CDR3 sequences, with about 26% observed a single time. The top ten clonotypes cover under 3% of the sample. The sample was also reused in another study, on T cells of mothers and their children.

The sequencing input was blood. These receptor sequences come from a boy between 10 and 17 years old in good health.

This clonotype was counted a few times. This chain uses TRBV29-1 with TRBJ2-7, with D perhaps given as TRBD1 or TRBD2 (5 bases each). CDR1 and CDR2 from the germline V gene are SQVTM and ANQGSEA. With 8 bases removed from V and 7 bases from J, the gap between germline ends came to 24 bases. The CDR3 runs 14 residues. The CDR3 reads CSHLVRGPPGEQYF. CDR3 DNA sequence: TGCAGCCATCTTGTGAGGGGTCCCCCCGGGGAGCAGTACTTC.

This clonotype has a handful of counts. V and J are TRBV6-6 and TRBJ1-4, with TRBD1 identical over 7 bases. The trim removed 6 bases at V and 6 bases at J, leaving 13 bases unmatched. The CDR3 runs 16 residues. From germline, CDR1 is MNHNY and CDR2 SVGAGI (reference sequence). In DNA form, the CDR3 reads TGTGCCAGCAGCCCCAACTATTTTACAGGGGATGAAAAACTGTTTTTT. This codes for CASSPNYFTGDEKLFF.

The table lists this clonotype with many counts. V gene TRBV5-1 combines with J gene TRBJ1-2, with D uncertain. The CDR3 runs to 13 residues. The V end lost 0 bases, the J end lost 3 bases, and 6 bases lay between the germline ends. Per the germline V gene, CDR1 is SGHRS and CDR2 is YFSETQ. In DNA form, the CDR3 reads TGCGCCAGCAGCTTGGAGGGCGACTATGGCTACACCTTC. This sequence encodes CASSLEGDYGYTF.

This clonotype came up a few times. The rearrangement uses TRBV29-1 and TRBJ2-2, with 8 positions matching TRBD1. CDR3 length: 13 residues. The junction had 6 bases not matched to a gene; V was cut back by 6 bases and J by 6 bases. Germline CDR1 and CDR2: SQVTM and ANQGSEA. The CDR3 DNA is TGCAGCGTGCACTCACAGGGGGCCGGGGAGCTGTTTTTT. The encoded protein is CSVHSQGAGELFF.

V and J are TRBV20-1 and TRBJ2-5; no reliable D call. Trimming cost V 1 base and J 0 bases, with 9 bases left between them. This CDR3 has 14 amino acids. Germline V gene data show CDR1 as DFQATT and CDR2 as SNEGSKA (reference sequence). The CDR3 DNA follows: TGCAGTGCTAGAGTTTGGCAGTACCAAGAGACCCAGTACTTC. This codes for CSARVWQYQETQYF.

V and J are TRBV12-3 or TRBV12-4 and TRBJ1-3; 9 positions match TRBD1. This CDR3 has 16 residues. J lost 1 base, V lost 1 base, and 2 bases had no gene match. The CDR3, as DNA: TGTGCCAGCAGTTTAGTGGGACAGGGATCTGGAAACACCATATATTTT. It translates to CASSLVGQGSGNTIYF.

The rearrangement uses TRBV5-1 and TRBJ1-2; D might be TRBD1 (5 bases). This CDR3 has 15 amino acids. Germline CDR1 reads SGHRS; CDR2 reads YFSETQ. Trimming left V 4 bases short and J 5 bases short, with 18 bases between. CDR3 bases: TGCGCCAGCAGCGGGGGTGGCGGGCTGAGGTATGGCTACACCTTC. Encoded protein: CASSGGGGLRYGYTF.

In this sample, this clonotype turned up a few times. The V gene is TRBV19, the J gene TRBJ2-1, with 8 bases identical to TRBD2. This CDR3 is built from 14 residues. Germline V CDR1 and CDR2: LNHDA, SQIVND (reference sequence). The junction had 4 bases not matched to a gene; V was cut back by 5 bases and J by 4 bases. The DNA of the CDR3 is TGTGCCAGTAGTTGGGGACTAGTTTACAATGAGCAGTTCTTC. It translates to CASSWGLVYNEQFF.

The rearrangement joins TRBV6-5 to TRBJ2-6; D is unresolved. The CDR3 totals 14 residues. Per germline, CDR1 MNHEY and CDR2 SVGAGI. Trimming removed 6 bases at V and 0 bases at J, with 6 bases between. The CDR3 sequence is CASRLHSGANVLTF. The CDR3 DNA reads TGTGCCAGCAGACTCCACTCTGGGGCCAACGTCCTGACTTTC.